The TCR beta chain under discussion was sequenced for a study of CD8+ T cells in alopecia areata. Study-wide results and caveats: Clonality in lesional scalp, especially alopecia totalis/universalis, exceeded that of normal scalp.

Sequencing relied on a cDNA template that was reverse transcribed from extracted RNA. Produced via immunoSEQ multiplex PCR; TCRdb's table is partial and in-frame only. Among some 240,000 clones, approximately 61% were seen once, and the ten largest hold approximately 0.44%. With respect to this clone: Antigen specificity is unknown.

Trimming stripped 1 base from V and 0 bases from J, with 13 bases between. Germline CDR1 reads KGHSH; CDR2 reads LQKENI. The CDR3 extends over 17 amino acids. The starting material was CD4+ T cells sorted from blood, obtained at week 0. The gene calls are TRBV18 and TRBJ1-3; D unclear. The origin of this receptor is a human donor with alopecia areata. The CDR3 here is CASSPRAQRSSGNTIYF. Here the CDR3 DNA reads TGTGCCAGCTCACCACGCGCGCAACGGAGCTCTGGAAACACCATATATTTT. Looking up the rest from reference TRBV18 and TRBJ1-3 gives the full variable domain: NAGVMQNPRHLVRRRGQEARLRCSPMKGHSHVYWYRQLPEEGLKFMVYLQKENIIDESGMPKERFSAEFPKEGPSILRIQQVVRGDSAAYFCASSPRAQRSSGNTIYFGEGSWLTVV.